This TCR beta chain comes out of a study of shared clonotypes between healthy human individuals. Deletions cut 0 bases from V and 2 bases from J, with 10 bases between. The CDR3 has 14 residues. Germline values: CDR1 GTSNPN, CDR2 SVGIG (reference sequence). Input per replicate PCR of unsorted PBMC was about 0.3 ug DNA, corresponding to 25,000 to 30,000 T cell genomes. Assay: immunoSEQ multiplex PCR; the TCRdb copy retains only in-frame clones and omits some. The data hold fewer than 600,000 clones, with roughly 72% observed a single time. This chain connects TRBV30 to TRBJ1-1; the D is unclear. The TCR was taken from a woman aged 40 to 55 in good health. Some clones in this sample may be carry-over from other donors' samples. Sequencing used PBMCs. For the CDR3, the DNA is TGTGCCTGGAGTGTTAGCCGGGGAAACACTGAAGCTTTCTTT. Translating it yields CAWSVSRGNTEAFF. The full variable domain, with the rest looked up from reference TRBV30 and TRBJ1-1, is SQTIHQWPATLVQPVGSPLSLECTVEGTSNPNLYWYRQAAGRGLQLLFYSVGIGQISSEVPQNLSASRPQDRQFILSSKKLLLSDSGFYLCAWSVSRGNTEAFFGQGTRLTVV.